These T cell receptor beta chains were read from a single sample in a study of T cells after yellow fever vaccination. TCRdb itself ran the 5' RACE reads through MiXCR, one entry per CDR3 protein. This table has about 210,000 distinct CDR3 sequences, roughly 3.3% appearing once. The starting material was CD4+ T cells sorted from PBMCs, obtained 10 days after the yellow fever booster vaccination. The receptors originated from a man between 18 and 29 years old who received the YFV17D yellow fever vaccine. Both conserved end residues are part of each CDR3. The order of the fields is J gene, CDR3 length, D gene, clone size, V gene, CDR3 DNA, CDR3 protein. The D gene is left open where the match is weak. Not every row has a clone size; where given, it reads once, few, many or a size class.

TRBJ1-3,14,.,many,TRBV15,TGTGCCACCAGCAGAGGAACAGTAGGCTTCACCATATATTTT,CATSRGTVGFTIYF
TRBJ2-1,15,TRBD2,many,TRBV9,TGTGCCAGCAGCCCAGGGACTAGCGTGCCGCGCGAGCAGTTCTTC,CASSPGTSVPREQFF
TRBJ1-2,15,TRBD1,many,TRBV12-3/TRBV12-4,TGTGCCAGCAGTTTCCCCCATCAGGGGGACTATGGCTACACCTTC,CASSFPHQGDYGYTF
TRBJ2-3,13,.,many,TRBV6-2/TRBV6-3,TGTGCCAGCAGTTTTGCGGAGGGGGGTACGCAGTATTTT,CASSFAEGGTQYF
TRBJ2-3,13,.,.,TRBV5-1,TGCGCCAGCAGCTGGGGGGCCTCAGATACGCAGTATTTT,CASSWGASDTQYF
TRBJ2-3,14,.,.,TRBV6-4,TGTGCCAGCAGATCTAGCTGGGTCTCAGATACGCAGTATTTT,CASRSSWVSDTQYF
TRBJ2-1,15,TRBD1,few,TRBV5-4,TGTGCCAGCAGCTTAGGGACAGGGTACTACAATGAGCAGTTCTTC,CASSLGTGYYNEQFF
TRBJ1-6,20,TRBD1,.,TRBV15,TGTGCCACCAGCAGAGATTTCCTGGACAGGCCGCACTCCTATAATTCACCCCTCCACTTT,CATSRDFLDRPHSYNSPLHF
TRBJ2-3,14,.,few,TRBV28,TGTGCCAGCAGTTTTTGGGAAGTTGGTGATACGCAGTATTTT,CASSFWEVGDTQYF
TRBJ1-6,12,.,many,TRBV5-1,TGCGCCAGCAGAGATACTAATTCACCCCTCCACTTT,CASRDTNSPLHF
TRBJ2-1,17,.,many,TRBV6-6,TGTGCCAGCAGTTACCGAGGTAACCGGGGGGCGCACGATGAGCAGTTCTTC,CASSYRGNRGAHDEQFF
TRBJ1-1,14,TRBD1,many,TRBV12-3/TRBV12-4,TGTGCCAGCACAGCCAGGGGGCTGGGGACTGAAGCTTTCTTT,CASTARGLGTEAFF
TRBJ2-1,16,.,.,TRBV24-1,TGTGCCATCCTGGATCGACGCTACTCAATTTACAATGAGCAGTTCTTC,CAILDRRYSIYNEQFF
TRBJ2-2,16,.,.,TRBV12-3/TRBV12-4,TGTGCCAGCAGTTTCCAGGTTTCCAGAAAGACCGGGGAGCTGTTTTTT,CASSFQVSRKTGELFF
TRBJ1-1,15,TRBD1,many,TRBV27,TGTGCCAGCAGTTTAGGGACAGACCCCAACACTGAAGCTTTCTTT,CASSLGTDPNTEAFF
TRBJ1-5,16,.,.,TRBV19,TGTGCCAGTAGTATTTCGGGGATCGACGACAATCAGCCCCAGCATTTT,CASSISGIDDNQPQHF
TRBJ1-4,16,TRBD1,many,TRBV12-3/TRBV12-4,TGTGCCAGCAGTTTAGCCGGGACAGGGTCTAATGAAAAACTGTTTTTT,CASSLAGTGSNEKLFF
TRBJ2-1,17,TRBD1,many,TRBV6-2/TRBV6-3,TGTGCCAGCAGTTACCGACGGACAGGGGGCTCTTACAATGAGCAGTTCTTC,CASSYRRTGGSYNEQFF
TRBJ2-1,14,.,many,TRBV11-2,TGTGCCAGCAGCTCTGTACGGGGGAACAATGAGCAGTTCTTC,CASSSVRGNNEQFF
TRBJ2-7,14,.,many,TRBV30,TGTGCCTGGGATTCCCTTGGGACTCCCCACGAGCAGTACTTC,CAWDSLGTPHEQYF
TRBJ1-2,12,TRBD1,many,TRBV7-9,TGTGCCAGTGGGACAGGGGACTATGGCTACACCTTC,CASGTGDYGYTF
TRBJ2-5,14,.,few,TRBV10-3,TGTGCCATCAGTGAGTCGAGTGGAAGGGAGACCCAGTACTTC,CAISESSGRETQYF
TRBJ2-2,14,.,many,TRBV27,TGTGCCAGCAGTGTGGCAGGGCAGGGCGGGGAGCTGTTTTTT,CASSVAGQGGELFF
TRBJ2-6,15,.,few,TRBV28,TGTGCCAGCAGTTTAATAGGTCCCGGGGCCAACGTCCTGACTTTC,CASSLIGPGANVLTF
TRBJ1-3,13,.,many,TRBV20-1,TGCAGTGCCAATAAGGGGGACGAAAACACCATATATTTT,CSANKGDENTIYF
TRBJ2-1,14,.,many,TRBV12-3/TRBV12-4,TGTGCCAGCAGTTTACTAGGGGTTTACAATGAGCAGTTCTTC,CASSLLGVYNEQFF
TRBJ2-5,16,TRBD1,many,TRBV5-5,TGTGCCAGCAGCTTGGAGGGGGCTAGCCGACAAGAGACCCAGTACTTC,CASSLEGASRQETQYF
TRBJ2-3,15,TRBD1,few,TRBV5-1,TGCGCCAGCAGCCGCGGGGACAGGACCACAGATACGCAGTATTTT,CASSRGDRTTDTQYF
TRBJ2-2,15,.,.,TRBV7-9,TGTGCCAGCAGGTCGGGGATAGCGAACACCGGGGAGCTGTTTTTT,CASRSGIANTGELFF
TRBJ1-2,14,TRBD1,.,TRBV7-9,TGTGCCAGCAGCTCCCGGACAGGGGTCTATGGCTACACCTTC,CASSSRTGVYGYTF
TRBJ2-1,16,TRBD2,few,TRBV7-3,TGTGCCAGCAGCTCTCGACTAGCGGGGGCAGTAGATGAGCAGTTCTTC,CASSSRLAGAVDEQFF
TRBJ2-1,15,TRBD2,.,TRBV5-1,TGCGCCAGCAGCCCGGCAGCGGGGGCCTACAATGAGCAGTTCTTC,CASSPAAGAYNEQFF
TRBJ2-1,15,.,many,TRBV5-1,TGCGCCAGCAGCTTCCGACTAGGCGGGGAGCATGAGCAGTTCTTC,CASSFRLGGEHEQFF
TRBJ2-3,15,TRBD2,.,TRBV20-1,TGCAGTGCTTCTGGACTAGCGGGGGGAGCAGATACGCAGTATTTT,CSASGLAGGADTQYF
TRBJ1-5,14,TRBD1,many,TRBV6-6,TGTGCCATCACAGATGGGAGGGGGCATCAGCCCCAGCATTTT,CAITDGRGHQPQHF
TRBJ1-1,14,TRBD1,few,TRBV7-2,TGTGCCAGCAGCGCCGGGACAGCGAACACTGAAGCTTTCTTT,CASSAGTANTEAFF
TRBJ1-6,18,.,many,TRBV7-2,TGTGCCAGCAGCTTAGGGCAGGGGAAGGGCTCCTATAATTCACCCCTCCACTTT,CASSLGQGKGSYNSPLHF
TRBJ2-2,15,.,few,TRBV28,TGTGCCAGCAGTTTAGGCGGGGGCTTCACCGGGGAGCTGTTTTTT,CASSLGGGFTGELFF
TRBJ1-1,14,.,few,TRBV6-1,TGTGCCAGCAGGCGACAGGCGGCTAACACTGAAGCTTTCTTT,CASRRQAANTEAFF
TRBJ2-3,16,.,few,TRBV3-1,TGTGCCAGCAGCCGTACTCGGGGTACCTCGGGAGATACGCAGTATTTT,CASSRTRGTSGDTQYF
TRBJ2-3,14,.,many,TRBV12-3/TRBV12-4,TGTGCCAGCAGCTTTCTCACTCGGTCAGATACGCAGTATTTT,CASSFLTRSDTQYF